The entry below describes one T cell receptor (beta chain). The antigen is undetermined. V dropped 5 bases and J dropped 1; count of bases not matched to a gene: 4. The CDR3 consists of 14 residues. CDR1 MDHEN and CDR2 SYDVKM come from the germline V gene. Data came from immunoSEQ multiplex PCR; TCRdb stores just in-frame clones and leaves some out. The sample has a few hundred thousand clones, 70% to 90% seen once; the top ten hold roughly 0.93%. This entry is derived from a study of cytomegalovirus exposure and HLA in healthy donors. Study findings and constraints: Overall, approximately 180 TCR beta chains were annotated as cytomegalovirus-associated. Subsequent analysis showed first-cohort TCR clusters tending to co-occur in 120 validation repertoires.

The chain is built from TRBV28 and TRBJ1-1; 7 bases agree with TRBD1. The sequencing sample was made of PBMCs. The clonotype comes from a woman aged 18-29 years in good health and CMV-seronegative. The CDR3 region has the DNA TGTGCCAGCAGTCGACGGACAGGGAACACTGAAGCTTTCTTT. Its translation is CASSRRTGNTEAFF.